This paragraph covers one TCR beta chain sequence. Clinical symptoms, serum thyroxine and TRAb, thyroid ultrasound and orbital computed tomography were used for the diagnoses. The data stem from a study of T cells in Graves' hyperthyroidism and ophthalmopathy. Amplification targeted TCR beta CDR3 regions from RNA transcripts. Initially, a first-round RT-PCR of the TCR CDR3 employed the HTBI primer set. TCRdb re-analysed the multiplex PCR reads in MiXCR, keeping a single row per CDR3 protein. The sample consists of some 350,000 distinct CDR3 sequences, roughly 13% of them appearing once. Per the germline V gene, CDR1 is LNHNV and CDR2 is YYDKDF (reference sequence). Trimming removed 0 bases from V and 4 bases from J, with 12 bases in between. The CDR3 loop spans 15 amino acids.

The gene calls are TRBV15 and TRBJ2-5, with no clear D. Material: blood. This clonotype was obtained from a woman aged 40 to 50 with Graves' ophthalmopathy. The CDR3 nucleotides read TGTGCCACCAGCAGAGATCTCCTCGGTGGAGAGACCCAGTACTTC. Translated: CATSRDLLGGETQYF.